This record concerns one T cell receptor beta chain sequence. The genes and germline here are from mouse. Read sequence stops 1 residue before the CDR3 end, and the germline J gene provides the missing end. The data are from a study of tissue T cells after allogeneic stem cell transplantation. Libraries were prepared by immunoSEQ multiplex PCR; TCRdb keeps only in-frame clonotypes and omits some of them. The repertoire has about 11,000 clones, 35% to 40% of them found once; the top ten carry 1.5% to 2%. Time point described: mouse harvest day 7 after allogeneic transplant. Mouse grafts combined 10^7 T-cell-depleted bone marrow cells with 10^6 splenic CD5+ T cells. Germline-derived CDR1 and CDR2 are NNHNN and SYGAGS (reference sequence). V was clipped by 5 bases and J by 4 bases; unmatched bases: 2. CDR3 length: 12 amino acids.

The V gene is TRBV13-2, the J gene TRBJ1-1, with 7 bases fitting TRBD1. The source is a female BALB/c mouse given C57BL/6 T cells with graft-versus-host disease after an allogeneic hematopoietic cell transplant. Sequencing used skin. Incomplete CDR3 DNA: TGTGCCAGCGGGACAGGGATCACAGAAGTCTTC. Translation: CASGTGITEVF. The CDR3 in full is CASGTGITEVFF.